Presented here are 26 T cell receptor beta chains from one specimen sequenced in a study of glioma-infiltrating T cells. Using RNA template, CDR3s of TCR alpha and beta were amplified with iRepertoire arm-PCR. TCRdb reanalysed the multiplex PCR reads using MiXCR and keeps one entry per CDR3 protein. Of fewer than 110,000 distinct CDR3 sequences in the sample, about 30% are singletons; the top ten hold about 40%. The material sequenced was glioma tissue, nonneoplastic brain tissue, or PBMCs (not recorded which). The receptors come from a human donor with low-grade glioma or glioblastoma, undergoing nonglioma brain surgery, or in good health (not recorded which).

This clonotype was picked up a small number of times. The V gene is TRBV3-1, the J gene TRBJ2-5; tentative D call: TRBD2 (5 bases). V dropped 2 bases and J dropped 2 bases, with 6 bases sitting between them. CDR3 length: 13 amino acids. Germline-derived CDR1 and CDR2 are LGHDT and YNNKEL (reference sequence). The CDR3 is CASSQRGQETQYF. In DNA, the CDR3 is TGTGCCAGCAGCCAACGAGGGCAAGAGACCCAGTACTTC.

This clonotype came up many times. This chain joins TRBV6-1 and TRBJ1-1; D might be TRBD1 (5 bases). Germline V gives CDR1 MNHNS, CDR2 SASEGT. The CDR3 has 13 residues. Trimming removed 7 bases from V and 2 bases from J, with 11 bases in between. As DNA, the CDR3 is TGTGCCAGCAACCCGGGGCCTAACACTGAAGCTTTCTTT. Amino acids: CASNPGPNTEAFF.

The rearrangement uses TRBV3-1 and TRBJ1-1; D unclear. CDR3 length equals 13 residues. V lost 4 bases and J lost 1, with 7 bases in between. CDR1 is LGHDT and CDR2 is YNNKEL in the germline V gene (reference sequence). DNA for the CDR3: TGTGCCAGCAGCCCCCAAACGAACACTGAAGCTTTCTTT. Its protein product is CASSPQTNTEAFF. Full variable domain (rest looked up from reference TRBV3-1 and TRBJ1-1): DTAVSQTPKYLVTQMGNDKSIKCEQNLGHDTMYWYKQDSKKFLKIMFSYNNKELIINETVPNRFSPKSPDKAHLNLHINSLELGDSAVYFCASSPQTNTEAFFGQGTRLTVV.

This clonotype showed up many times. The chain combines TRBV14 with TRBJ1-3, with TRBD1 identical over 10 bases. Unmatched junction bases numbered 15, after V lost 5 bases and J lost 5 bases. The CDR3 length is 18 residues. CDR1 SGHDN and CDR2 FVKESK come from the germline V gene. The CDR3 sequence: CASSGTGTGAWSRNTIYF. The DNA for the CDR3 is TGTGCCAGCAGCGGAACCGGGACAGGGGCCTGGTCAAGAAACACCATATATTTT.

Regarding this clonotype: One junction end disagrees with the germline gene, perhaps due to a read error. The V and J genes are TRBV7-3 and TRBJ2-3; maybe TRBD1 (6 bases). The CDR3 sequence is 13 residues long. In germline, CDR1 is SGHTA, CDR2 FQGTGA. CDR3 sequence (DNA): TGTGCCAGCAGCTTATTTCGGACAGATACGAAGTATTTT. Encoded protein: CASSLFRTDTKYF.

The chain joins TRBV12-3 or TRBV12-4 to TRBJ1-5; D ambiguous. Trimming cost V 1 base and J 6 bases, with 16 bases left between them. The CDR3 extends over 16 amino acids. The CDR3 nucleotides are TGTGCCAGCAGTTTAGATAGTTTTGGAGTTTGTCAGCCCCAGCATTTT. This gives the protein CASSLDSFGVCQPQHF.

This clonotype has at least ten counts. This chain joins TRBV20-1 and TRBJ1-1; D ambiguous. CDR1 and CDR2 (germline): DFQATT, SNEGSKA (reference sequence). There are 11 residues in the CDR3. The germline V and J ends were trimmed by 7 bases and 3 bases, with 9 bases remaining between them. The CDR3 DNA sequence: TGCAGTGGCAGGCTTCACACTGAAGCTTTCTTT. Its protein product is CSGRLHTEAFF.

At least ten counts were recorded for this clonotype. The V and J genes are TRBV7-8 and TRBJ2-7; no firm D call. CDR3 length: 14 amino acids. The V gene lost 5 bases and the J gene lost 0 bases, with 11 bases spanning the gap. Germline V gene sequence: CDR1 SGHVS, CDR2 FQNEAQ. The CDR3 loop is CASSLTSSSYEQYF. CDR3 bases: TGTGCCAGCAGCCTCACGTCAAGCTCCTACGAGCAGTACTTC.

This clonotype was counted ten times or more. The chain employs TRBV7-2 and TRBJ1-5; D is unresolved. With 6 bases removed from V and 4 bases from J, the gap between germline ends came to 10 bases. Germline V gives CDR1 SGHTA, CDR2 FQGNSA. CDR3 size: 13 residues. DNA for the CDR3: TGTGCCAGCAGACTAGACACTAATCAGCCCCAGCATTTT. Translated: CASRLDTNQPQHF.

This clonotype was observed many times. The rearrangement uses TRBV29-1 and TRBJ1-1; D unclear. Trimming took off 4 bases at V and 3 bases at J, with 3 bases between the two ends. Germline loops: CDR1 SQVTM, CDR2 ANQGSEA. There are 10 residues in the CDR3. The CDR3 sequence: CSVADTEAFF. The CDR3 region has the DNA TGCAGCGTTGCGGACACTGAAGCTTTCTTT.

This clonotype was seen many times. The rearrangement joins TRBV6-1 to TRBJ1-3; no definite D call. The V gene lost 6 bases and the J gene lost 2 bases, with 5 bases spanning the gap. This CDR3 comprises 12 residues. Germline V gene sequence: CDR1 MNHNS, CDR2 SASEGT. CDR3 nucleotides: TGTGCCAGCAGGAATACTGGAAACACCATATATTTT. Translating gives CASRNTGNTIYF.

For this clonotype: Relative to the germline gene, one junction end is altered; a read error may explain this. V gene TRBV19 combines with J gene TRBJ2-5, with 7 bases identical to TRBD1. The CDR3 extends over 13 amino acids. From germline, CDR1 is LNHDA and CDR2 SQIVND (reference sequence). This CDR3 is CASDNRGSETQHF. The CDR3 region has the DNA TGTGCCAGTGATAACAGGGGCTCAGAGACCCAGCACTTC.

This clonotype was detected ten times or more. The chain couples TRBV20-1 to TRBJ1-5; possibly TRBD1 for D (5 bases). The CDR3 is 13 amino acids. Deletions cut 3 bases from V and 7 bases from J, with 13 bases between. Looked up from germline, CDR1 is DFQATT and CDR2 is SNEGSKA (reference sequence). The CDR3 sequence: CSASLGTGQPQHF. In DNA, the CDR3 is TGCAGTGCTAGCCTAGGGACCGGCCAGCCCCAGCATTTT.

This clonotype was seen repeatedly, ten times or more. The chain is built from TRBV7-6 and TRBJ2-2; D gene uncertain. Germline CDR1 and CDR2: SGHVS and FNYEAQ. V was clipped by 1 base and J by 6 bases, with 6 bases between them. The CDR3 runs to 13 residues. Here the CDR3 reads CASSLGPAGELFF. The CDR3 DNA reads as TGTGCCAGCAGCTTAGGACCCGCCGGGGAGCTGTTTTTT. The complete variable domain, with remaining parts taken from reference TRBV7-6 and TRBJ2-2, reads GAGVSQSPRYKVTKRGQDVALRCDPISGHVSLYWYRQALGQGPEFLTYFNYEAQQDKSGLPNDRFSAERPEGSISTLTIQRTEQRDSAMYRCASSLGPAGELFFGEGSRLTVL.

Concerning this clonotype: Since a much larger clone is just one base distant, this may be a read error. V usage is TRBV19 and J usage is TRBJ2-5; 9 bases fit TRBD1. V shed 4 bases, J shed 6 bases, and the junction held 9 bases outside the gene matches. Germline assignment: CDR1 LNHDA and CDR2 SQIVND (reference sequence). This CDR3 has 15 amino acids. The CDR3 nucleotides are TGTGCCAGTAGTAGCCCCACAGGGGGCTGTAAGACCCAGTACTTC. Residues: CASSSPTGGCKTQYF.

Comments on this clonotype: This may come from a read error, since a much larger clone is one base off. This rearrangement joins TRBV20-1 to TRBJ1-1, with a possible D match to TRBD1 (6 bases). Germline CDR1 reads DFQATT; CDR2 reads SNEGSKA (reference sequence). This CDR3 has 14 residues. In nucleotides, the CDR3 is TGCAGTGCTAGAACTCCGACAGGAGGCACTGGAGCTTTCTTT. It encodes CSARTPTGGTGAFF.

This clonotype was observed once. This could be a read error, since a much larger clone is one nucleotide away. The rearrangement joins TRBV6-1 to TRBJ2-3, with TRBD2 as a possible D gene (7 bases). CDR1 is MNHNS and CDR2 is SASEGT in the germline V gene. The CDR3 runs 15 residues. The germline V and J ends were trimmed by 8 bases and 2 bases, with 17 bases remaining between them. CDR3 sequence: CASGPRRGHTDTQYF. For the CDR3, the DNA is TGTGCCAGCGGCCCTAGGCGGGGGCACACAGATACGCAGTATTTT.

On this clonotype itself: This sequence may be a read error, since a much larger clone differs from it by one base. CDR3 bases: TGTGCCAGCAGCTTAGCGGGGGGCTACTACAATGAGCAGTTCTTC. It encodes CASSLAGGYYNEQFF. The chain recombines TRBV7-3 with TRBJ2-1, with TRBD2 matching over 8 bases. Germline V lookup: CDR1 SGHTA, CDR2 FQGTGA. This CDR3 contains 15 residues. V trimming: 2 bases; J trimming: 3 bases; junction bases outside the gene matches: 3.

As regards this clonotype: This clone may be a read error of a much larger clone one base away. The chain is built from TRBV7-2 and TRBJ1-1; 7 positions match TRBD1. CDR1 SGHTA and CDR2 FQGNSA come from the germline V gene. The CDR3 contains 13 residues. For the CDR3, the DNA is TGTGCCAGCAGATGGACAGGTGGGACTGAAGCTTCCTTT. It specifies CASRWTGGTEASF.

This clonotype was observed at least ten times. This rearrangement joins TRBV6-1 to TRBJ2-3; D uncertain. Germline values: CDR1 MNHNS, CDR2 SASEGT. The CDR3 covers 12 residues. The V end was cut by 6 bases, the J end by 4 bases, with 8 bases between. In DNA form, the CDR3 reads TGTGCCAGCAGGGACGAAGCAGATACGCAGTATTTT. This encodes CASRDEADTQYF.

This clonotype was observed a single time. It may be a read error: a sequence one base away is much more abundant. This chain connects TRBV6-1 to TRBJ1-1; the D gene is possibly TRBD1 (5 bases). The CDR3 is 16 residues long. Germline V gene sequence: CDR1 MNHNS, CDR2 SASEGT. The CDR3 nucleotides read TGTGCCAGCAGTAAAGAGCAGGGAGTCGGTAGCACTGAAGCTTCCTTT. Translating it yields CASSKEQGVGSTEASF.

This clonotype was detected many times. The chain combines TRBV20-1 with TRBJ1-3; D call uncertain. The length of the CDR3 is 15 residues. Looked up from germline, CDR1 is DFQATT and CDR2 is SNEGSKA (reference sequence). V shed 7 bases and J shed 2 bases, with 18 bases lying between them. CDR3 DNA: TGCAGTGTCGCTCCCCCTAGGGTAACTGGAAACACCATATATTTT. Translated: CSVAPPRVTGNTIYF.

This clonotype was seen many times. The rearrangement joins TRBV3-1 to TRBJ2-3, with TRBD2 matching 12 bases. CDR3 size: 16 residues. The junction had 6 bases not matched to a gene; V was cut back by 4 bases and J by 4 bases. Germline V gene data show CDR1 as LGHDT and CDR2 as YNNKEL (reference sequence). The CDR3, as DNA: TGTGCCAGCAGCCCCCTAGCGGGGGGGCCAGCAGATACGCAGTATTTT. This codes for CASSPLAGGPADTQYF.

This clonotype occurred many times. This rearrangement joins TRBV6-6 to TRBJ2-3; D is undetermined. V was shortened by 0 bases and J by 0 bases, with 4 bases between the two germline ends. The CDR3 sequence is 14 residues long. CDR1 and CDR2 from the germline V gene are MNHNY and SVGAGI (reference sequence). CDR3 sequence reads: CASSYSISTDTQYF. The DNA of the CDR3 is TGTGCCAGCAGTTACTCGATCAGCACAGATACGCAGTATTTT.

Turning to this clonotype: A much larger clone differs from this one at a single base, so this may be a read error. The chain carries TRBV2 and TRBJ1-2; no definite D call. The CDR3 is 14 amino acids. With 6 bases removed from V and 9 bases from J, the gap between germline ends came to 20 bases. The germline V gene encodes CDR1 SNHLY and CDR2 FYNNEI. As DNA, the CDR3 is TGTGCCAGCAGCAACCACCAAGGAAGGTTTCGCTACACCTTC. Encoded protein: CASSNHQGRFRYTF.

V usage is TRBV29-1 and J usage is TRBJ2-2; TRBD1 matches 8 bases. V lost 7 bases, J lost 3 bases, and 7 bases stayed unmatched. The CDR3 has 14 residues. The V gene's germline CDR1 is SQVTM and CDR2 ANQGSEA. CDR3 amino acids: CSASGQEYTGELFF. CDR3 DNA sequence: TGCAGCGCTTCGGGACAGGAGTACACCGGGGAGCTGTTTTTT.